This T cell receptor beta chain was identified in a study of tumor-infiltrating lymphocytes in primary liver carcinoma. A primer matching the constant region was used to make TCR beta cDNA from 500 ng of total RNA. Three rounds of nested multiplex PCR with slightly modified ARM-PCR produced TCR beta libraries. Forward primers for TRBV1-TRBV30 and a C-beta reverse primer served the first two PCR rounds, at 10 cycles each. A single record per CDR3 protein comes from TCRdb applying MiXCR to the multiplex PCR reads. The sample yields 80,000 or so distinct CDR3 sequences, around 75% seen once. As regards this clonotype: Compared with germline, one end of the junction differs, possibly owing to a read error.

Co-extraction of RNA and DNA was performed on about 18-30 mg of unsorted bulk tissue. Germline V CDR1 and CDR2: SGHNT, YYREEE (reference sequence). The CDR3 sequence is 15 residues long. This clonotype was obtained from a woman aged 55-69 years with primary liver carcinoma and hepatitis B virus infection. The J gene is TRBJ2-4, the V gene TRBV5-4; TRBD2 agrees at 7 bases. Source material: liver tumor tissue from sampling region 4. Subset given: tumor region T4, right-lateral pole. The CDR3 is CTSSCAGDNKNIQYF. As DNA, the CDR3 is TGTACCAGCAGCTGTGCGGGAGACAACAAAAACATTCAGTACTTC.